A single sample gave rise to the 21 T cell receptor beta chains below, sequenced in a study of blood T cell repertoires in COVID-19. The data were produced by immunoSEQ multiplex PCR, yet TCRdb's version contains in-frame clones alone and is incomplete. This sample has about 230,000 clones, with 83% found just once. The sample consisted of peripheral blood. These receptors all stem from a woman between 65 and 79 years old with active or convalescent COVID-19.

The chain links TRBV28 to TRBJ1-2; D perhaps matches TRBD1 (5 bases). Trimming shortened V by 8 bases and J by 1 base, and 8 bases separated the two germline ends. Germline V gene data show CDR1 as MDHEN and CDR2 as SYDVKM. CDR3 size: 12 residues. CDR3 amino acids: CASCQGNYGYTF. DNA for the CDR3: TGTGCCAGCTGCCAGGGTAACTATGGCTACACCTTC.

This sequence joins TRBV18 and TRBJ2-1; perhaps TRBD1 as D (8 bases). Looked up from germline, CDR1 is KGHSH and CDR2 is LQKENI. V gave up 3 bases and J gave up 9 bases, with 18 bases separating them. The CDR3 is 15 residues long. CDR3 sequence (DNA): TGTGCCAGCTCACCGTTTTTGACAGGGGAGGGTGAGCAGTTCTTC. Amino acid sequence: CASSPFLTGEGEQFF. Based on the CDR3 plus reference TRBV18 and TRBJ2-1, the full variable domain is NAGVMQNPRHLVRRRGQEARLRCSPMKGHSHVYWYRQLPEEGLKFMVYLQKENIIDESGMPKERFSAEFPKEGPSILRIQQVVRGDSAAYFCASSPFLTGEGEQFFGPGTRLTVL.

This chain links TRBV6-5 with TRBJ2-5, with a possible D match to TRBD2 (5 bases). The germline CDR1 and CDR2 sequences are MNHEY and SVGAGI. Trimming cost V 5 bases and J 2 bases, with 6 bases left between them. The CDR3 covers 12 residues. The CDR3 region has the DNA TGTGCCAGCAGTACTAGACAAGAGACCCAGTACTTC. As protein: CASSTRQETQYF.

V and J are TRBV5-1 and TRBJ2-3; no reliable D call. The CDR3 is 13 residues long. The V gene lost 4 bases and the J gene lost 1 base, with 7 bases spanning the gap. The germline CDR1 and CDR2 sequences are SGHRS and YFSETQ. CDR3 in amino acids: CASSPAGTDTQYF. DNA for the CDR3: TGCGCCAGCAGCCCCGCGGGCACAGATACGCAGTATTTT.

V usage is TRBV6-6 and J usage is TRBJ1-2; 11 bases map to TRBD1. The length of the CDR3 is 16 residues. Losses at the gene ends were 6 bases for V and 3 bases for J; bases not matched to a gene: 9. CDR1 and CDR2 (germline): MNHNY, SVGAGI (reference sequence). The CDR3 protein is CASSDGQGAADYGYTF. The CDR3 DNA sequence: TGTGCCAGCAGCGACGGACAGGGGGCGGCGGACTATGGCTACACCTTC.

The chain couples TRBV7-9 to TRBJ2-5; no reliable D call. CDR1 is SEHNR, CDR2 FQNEAQ, per germline (reference sequence). The CDR3 is made up of 13 amino acids. V dropped 5 bases and J dropped 0 bases, with 7 bases sitting between them. The CDR3 is CASSVSNQETQYF. The CDR3 DNA follows: TGTGCCAGCAGCGTCAGTAACCAAGAGACCCAGTACTTC. Looking up the rest from reference TRBV7-9 and TRBJ2-5 gives the full variable domain: DTGVSQNPRHKITKRGQNVTFRCDPISEHNRLYWYRQTLGQGPEFLTYFQNEAQLEKSRLLSDRFSAERPKGSFSTLEIQRTEQGDSAMYLCASSVSNQETQYFGPGTRLLVL.

This clone appeared a single time. The chain uses TRBV5-6 and TRBJ1-5; D gene uncertain. V was shortened by 4 bases and J by 0 bases, with 8 bases between the two germline ends. The germline V gene has CDR1 SGHDT and CDR2 YYEEEE. This CDR3 is 14 amino acids long. In DNA, the CDR3 is TGTGCCAGCAGCAGTAGAATTAGCAATCAGCCCCAGCATTTT. It codes for CASSSRISNQPQHF.

The gene calls are TRBV2 and TRBJ1-5; D unclear. CDR1 is SNHLY, CDR2 FYNNEI, per germline. Trimming stripped 6 bases from V and 3 bases from J, with 18 bases between. The CDR3 totals 16 residues. Here the CDR3 reads CASSEQYRNLNQPQHF. CDR3 DNA sequence: TGTGCCAGCAGCGAACAATACAGAAATCTCAATCAGCCCCAGCATTTT.

The chain uses TRBV7-9 and TRBJ2-5, with 10 bases matching TRBD1. The CDR3 has 15 residues. After removal of 5 bases from V and 6 bases from J, the junction contained 9 bases not matched to a gene. The germline V gene encodes CDR1 SEHNR and CDR2 FQNEAQ (reference sequence). The CDR3 region is CASSPGQGGLKTQYF. CDR3 DNA: TGTGCCAGCAGCCCCGGACAGGGGGGATTGAAGACCCAGTACTTC.

This chain joins TRBV19 and TRBJ2-1; perhaps TRBD2 as D (5 bases). Trimming took 5 bases from V and 7 from J, leaving 9 bases between them. The V gene's germline CDR1 is LNHDA and CDR2 SQIVND (reference sequence). This CDR3 spans 12 amino acids. The CDR3 here is CASSRPGNEQFF. The CDR3 nucleotides are TGTGCCAGTAGTCGCCCGGGGAATGAGCAGTTCTTC.

Here the CDR3 DNA reads TGTGCCAGCAGAGACCCCCTACAGGGGCGGGACGAGACCCAGTACTTC. It yields the protein CASRDPLQGRDETQYF. This chain connects TRBV7-2 to TRBJ2-5, with D perhaps matching TRBD1 (7 bases). This CDR3 comprises 16 residues. The V and J ends lost 6 bases and 5 bases respectively, with 22 bases between them. The germline gives CDR1 SGHTA, CDR2 FQGNSA.

The V gene is TRBV2, the J gene TRBJ1-3; 8 positions agree with TRBD1. J lost 2 bases, V lost 6 bases, and 3 bases had no gene match. Germline assignment: CDR1 SNHLY and CDR2 FYNNEI. The CDR3 sequence is 14 residues long. Here the CDR3 reads CASSGTGPGNTIYF. The CDR3 DNA follows: TGTGCCAGCAGCGGGACAGGCCCTGGAAACACCATATATTTT.

The sample holds one count of this clone. J is TRBJ1-3 and V is TRBV6-1; D may be TRBD1 (5 bases). Germline V gene lookup returns CDR1 MNHNS and CDR2 SASEGT. The CDR3 consists of 15 residues. V lost 1 base to trimming and J lost 2 bases, with 9 bases between them. The CDR3 DNA follows: TGTGCCAGCAGTGAAGGGAGGGGCCCTGGAAACACCATATATTTT. Amino acid sequence: CASSEGRGPGNTIYF.

The chain joins TRBV28 to TRBJ1-3; D might be TRBD1 (6 bases). CDR1 is MDHEN and CDR2 is SYDVKM in the germline V gene. There are 16 residues in the CDR3. V lost 5 bases and J lost 0, with 14 bases in between. The CDR3 nucleotides are TGTGCCAGCAGTCTAGGGGGGGCATTCTCTGGAAACACCATATATTTT. Translating gives CASSLGGAFSGNTIYF. The variable domain in full, completed from reference TRBV28 and TRBJ1-3, reads DVKVTQSSRYLVKRTGEKVFLECVQDMDHENMFWYRQDPGLGLRLIYFSYDVKMKEKGDIPEGYSVSREKKERFSLILESASTNQTSMYLCASSLGGAFSGNTIYFGEGSWLTVV.

This clone has a handful of counts. This rearrangement joins TRBV7-9 to TRBJ1-1; D gene uncertain. CDR3 size: 12 residues. From germline, CDR1 is SEHNR and CDR2 FQNEAQ (reference sequence). Trimming removed 2 bases at V and 6 bases at J, with 7 bases between. This CDR3 reads CASSLRTAEAFF. The DNA of the CDR3 is TGTGCCAGCAGCTTAAGGACTGCTGAAGCTTTCTTT.

V usage is TRBV7-9 and J usage is TRBJ2-1; maybe TRBD2 (6 bases). Trimming cost V 4 bases and J 1 base, with 11 bases left between them. Germline lookup yields CDR1 SEHNR and CDR2 FQNEAQ (reference sequence). The CDR3 length is 15 residues. CDR3 sequence (DNA): TGTGCCAGCAGCTCCCTTAGCGGTTCCTACAATGAGCAGTTCTTC. As protein: CASSSLSGSYNEQFF.

The rearrangement uses TRBV4-1 and TRBJ1-5, with D uncertain. Germline CDR1 is MGHRA and CDR2 is YSYEKL. V lost 2 bases and J 6 bases, leaving 20 bases between the germline ends. The length of the CDR3 is 17 residues. DNA of the CDR3: TGCGCCAGCAGCCAAAGGAGCCCGGAGGAGGGATCTCAGCCCCAGCATTTT. Amino acids: CASSQRSPEEGSQPQHF.

The gene calls are TRBV6-5 and TRBJ2-5; the match to TRBD2 covers 14 bases. CDR1 and CDR2 (germline): MNHEY, SVGAGI. The ends lost 7 bases at V and 5 bases at J; junction bases unmatched: 3. The CDR3 has 14 amino acids. The CDR3 region has the DNA TGTGCCAGCAACCGACTAGCGGGGGGGGAGACCCAGTACTTC. This encodes CASNRLAGGETQYF.

This chain uses TRBV5-1 with TRBJ1-2; 11 bases line up with TRBD1. This CDR3 spans 14 amino acids. Trimming cost V 3 bases and J 7 bases; bases outside gene matches: 5. From germline, CDR1 is SGHRS and CDR2 YFSETQ. The CDR3 coding sequence is TGCGCCAGCAGCTCAGGACAGGGGGCTGTTGGCTACACCTTC. Amino acids: CASSSGQGAVGYTF.

This rearrangement joins TRBV7-2 to TRBJ2-3, with a tentative D call TRBD2 (6 bases). This CDR3 comprises 15 residues. Germline CDR1 is SGHTA and CDR2 is FQGNSA. Trimming left V 3 bases short and J 6 bases short, with 16 bases between. The DNA of the CDR3 is TGTGCCAGCAGCTTGGACGGGAGCCGCCCGGATACGCAGTATTTT. The encoded protein is CASSLDGSRPDTQYF.

The chain joins TRBV15 to TRBJ2-5; possibly TRBD2 for D (5 bases). This CDR3 is built from 13 residues. V was cut by 3 bases and J by 7 bases, with 12 bases left in between. Looked up from germline, CDR1 is LNHNV and CDR2 is YYDKDF (reference sequence). The CDR3 DNA is TGTGCCACCAGCAGTGGGGTAGGGAGGACCCAGTACTTC. Protein sequence: CATSSGVGRTQYF. The full variable domain, rest sourced from reference TRBV15 and TRBJ2-5, is DAMVIQNPRYQVTQFGKPVTLSCSQTLNHNVMYWYQQKSSQAPKLLFHYYDKDFNNEADTPDNFQSRRPNTSFCFLDIRSPGLGDTAMYLCATSSGVGRTQYFGPGTRLLVL.